This T cell receptor beta chain was sequenced for a study of cytomegalovirus exposure and HLA in healthy donors. Amplification used 60 Vbeta primers and 13 Jbeta primers. Data came from immunoSEQ multiplex PCR; TCRdb stores just in-frame clones and leaves some out. The sample lists approximately 130,000 clones, around 80% occurring once. The CDR3 consists of 15 residues. The V gene end was trimmed by 7 bases and the J gene end by 6 bases; junction bases not matched to a gene: 9. The germline gives CDR1 SNHLY, CDR2 FYNNEI. V and J are TRBV2 and TRBJ2-1; 10 nucleotides agree with TRBD2. The clonotype comes from a woman in her 50s in good health and CMV-seropositive. Sample: PBMCs. The CDR3 coding sequence is TGTGCCAGCACCCTGAGCGGGGGGGCTGGCAATGAGCAGTTCTTC. Translation: CASTLSGGAGNEQFF.